At least ten counts were recorded for the clone carrying this T cell receptor beta chain. Its cognate antigen is unknown. Blood and skin TCR RNA was reverse transcribed with alpha and beta constant primers. From the UMI-ligation and nested PCR reads, TCRdb called clonotypes with MiXCR, one entry per CDR3 protein. The sample gives about 18,000 distinct CDR3 sequences, 9.5% of which show up once; almost 7% is in the top ten. Germline V gene data show CDR1 as ENHRY and CDR2 as SYGVKD. V lost 4 bases, J lost 2 bases, and 8 bases lay in between. The CDR3 length is 13 residues. The data stem from a study of naive and memory T cell subsets. Study results and limitations: Tuberculin site TCR excess was interpreted as type IV hypersensitivity infiltration. Both skin biopsy types reportedly yielded TCRs, tuberculin sites far more.

Documented treatment: skin biopsy from PPD injection site in Mantoux-positive individual. Input was roughly 1 to 1000 ng of DNase-treated total RNA without cell sorting. A UMI-containing oligonucleotide was joined by 3' ligation to the TCR cDNA template. Biopsied sites were PPD injections in people with a positive Mantoux test. Here the sequenced sample was skin, taken from a tuberculin skin test site. V gene TRBV10-3 combines with J gene TRBJ2-5, with D hard to call. The sequence came from an adult in good health. The CDR3 region is CAISVGLQETQYF. Here the CDR3 DNA reads TGTGCCATCAGTGTAGGGCTACAAGAGACCCAGTACTTC.